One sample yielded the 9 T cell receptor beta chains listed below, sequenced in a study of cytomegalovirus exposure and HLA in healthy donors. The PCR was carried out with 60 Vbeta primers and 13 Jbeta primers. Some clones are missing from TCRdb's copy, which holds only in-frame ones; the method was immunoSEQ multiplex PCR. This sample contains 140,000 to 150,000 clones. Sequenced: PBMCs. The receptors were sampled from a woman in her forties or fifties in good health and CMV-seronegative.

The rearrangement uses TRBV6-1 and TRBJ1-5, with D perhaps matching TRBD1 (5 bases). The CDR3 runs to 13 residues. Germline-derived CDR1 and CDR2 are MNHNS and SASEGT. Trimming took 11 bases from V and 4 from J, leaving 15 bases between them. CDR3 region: CAAQGIRNQPQHF. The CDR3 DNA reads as TGTGCCGCGCAGGGCATCAGGAATCAGCCCCAGCATTTT.

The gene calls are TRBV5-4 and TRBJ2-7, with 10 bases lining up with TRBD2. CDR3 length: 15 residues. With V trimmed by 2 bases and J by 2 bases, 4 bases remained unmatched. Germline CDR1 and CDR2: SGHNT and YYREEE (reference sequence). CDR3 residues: CASSFQREGPYEQYF. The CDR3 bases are TGTGCCAGCAGCTTCCAGCGGGAGGGCCCCTACGAGCAGTACTTC.

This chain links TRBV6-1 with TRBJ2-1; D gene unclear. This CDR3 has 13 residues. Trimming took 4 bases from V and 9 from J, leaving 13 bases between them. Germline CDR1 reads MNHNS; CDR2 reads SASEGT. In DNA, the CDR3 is TGTGCCAGCAGTGTGCAAACGAGGAGTGAGCAGTTCTTC. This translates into CASSVQTRSEQFF.

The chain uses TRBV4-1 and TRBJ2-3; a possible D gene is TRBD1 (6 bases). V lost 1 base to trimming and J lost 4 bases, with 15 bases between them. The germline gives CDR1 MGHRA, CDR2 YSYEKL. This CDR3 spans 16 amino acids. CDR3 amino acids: CASSQVGQGRPDTQYF. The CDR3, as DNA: TGCGCCAGCAGCCAAGTTGGGCAGGGGAGACCAGATACGCAGTATTTT.

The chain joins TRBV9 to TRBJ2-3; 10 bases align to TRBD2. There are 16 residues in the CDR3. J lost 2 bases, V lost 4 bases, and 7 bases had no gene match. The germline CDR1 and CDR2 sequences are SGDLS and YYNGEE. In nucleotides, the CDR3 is TGTGCCAGCAGCACCTTTAGCGGGAGGATCACAGATACGCAGTATTTT. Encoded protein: CASSTFSGRITDTQYF.

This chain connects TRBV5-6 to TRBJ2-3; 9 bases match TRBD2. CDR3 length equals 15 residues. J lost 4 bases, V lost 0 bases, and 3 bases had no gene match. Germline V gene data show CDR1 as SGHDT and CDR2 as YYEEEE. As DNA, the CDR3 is TGTGCCAGCAGCTTGGCTAGCGGGAATCCAGATACGCAGTATTTT. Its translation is CASSLASGNPDTQYF.

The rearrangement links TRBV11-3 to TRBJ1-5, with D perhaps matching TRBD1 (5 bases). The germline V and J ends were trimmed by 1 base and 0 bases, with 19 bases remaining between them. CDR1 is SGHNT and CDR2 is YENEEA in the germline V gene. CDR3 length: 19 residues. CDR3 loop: CASSLGCTVGGYSNQPQHF. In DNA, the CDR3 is TGTGCCAGCAGCTTAGGTTGTACAGTTGGGGGGTATAGCAATCAGCCCCAGCATTTT.

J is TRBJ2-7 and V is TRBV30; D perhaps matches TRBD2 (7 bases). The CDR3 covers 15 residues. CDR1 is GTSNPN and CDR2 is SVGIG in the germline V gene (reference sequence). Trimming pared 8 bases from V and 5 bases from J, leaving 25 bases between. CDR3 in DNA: TGTGCCATCGGAGGGTGGGGGGGGCCCCTTCACGAGCAGTACTTC. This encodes CAIGGWGGPLHEQYF. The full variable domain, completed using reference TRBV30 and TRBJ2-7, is SQTIHQWPATLVQPVGSPLSLECTVEGTSNPNLYWYRQAAGRGLQLLFYSVGIGQISSEVPQNLSASRPQDRQFILSSKKLLLSDSGFYLCAIGGWGGPLHEQYFGPGTRLTVT.

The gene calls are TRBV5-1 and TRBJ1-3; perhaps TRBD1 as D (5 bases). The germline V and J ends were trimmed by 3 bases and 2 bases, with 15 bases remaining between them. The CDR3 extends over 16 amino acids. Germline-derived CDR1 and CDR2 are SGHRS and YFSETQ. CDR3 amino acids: CASSSGLNTAGNTIYF. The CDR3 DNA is TGCGCCAGCAGCTCGGGACTCAATACCGCTGGAAACACCATATATTTT.